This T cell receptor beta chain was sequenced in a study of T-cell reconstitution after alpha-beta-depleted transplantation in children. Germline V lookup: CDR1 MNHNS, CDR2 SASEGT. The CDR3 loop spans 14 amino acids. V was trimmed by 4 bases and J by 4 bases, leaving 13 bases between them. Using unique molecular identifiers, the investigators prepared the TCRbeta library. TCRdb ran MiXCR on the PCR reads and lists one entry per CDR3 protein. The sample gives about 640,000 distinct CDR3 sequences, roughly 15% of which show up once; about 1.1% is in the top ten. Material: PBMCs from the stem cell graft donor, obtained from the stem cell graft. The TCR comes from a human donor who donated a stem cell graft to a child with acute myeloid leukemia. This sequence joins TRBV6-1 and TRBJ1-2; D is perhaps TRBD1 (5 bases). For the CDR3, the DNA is TGTGCCAGCAGTGGACAGAACCCCCCCTATGGCTACACCTTC. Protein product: CASSGQNPPYGYTF.